One sample yielded the 21 T cell receptor beta chains listed below, sequenced in a study of OX40 agonist ivuxolimab in advanced cancers. Data came from immunoSEQ multiplex PCR; TCRdb stores just in-frame clones and leaves some out. The data hold tens of thousands of clones, with approximately 91% observed a single time. This specimen was CD4+ or CD8+ T cells sorted from blood, taken in a trial of the OX40 agonist ivuxolimab. The receptors stem from an adult with an advanced solid tumor such as melanoma, head and neck, liver or kidney cancer.

As regards this clone: The junction departs from the called germline gene at one end, perhaps through a read error. V usage is TRBV6-5 and J usage is TRBJ1-5; weak D call: TRBD1 (6 bases). This CDR3 comprises 14 residues. In germline, CDR1 is MNHEY, CDR2 SVGAGI. The CDR3 coding sequence is TGTGCCAGCAGTCGGGGGGCTGATTATCAGCACCAGCATTTT. Its translation: CASSRGADYQHQHF.

The chain uses TRBV7-2 and TRBJ2-1; possibly TRBD1 or TRBD2 for D (5 bases each). The germline CDR1 and CDR2 sequences are SGHTA and FQGNSA. V lost 1 base and J lost 2, with 9 bases in between. The CDR3 is made up of 15 amino acids. This CDR3 reads CASSLGGRAYNEQFF. The CDR3 DNA sequence: TGTGCCAGCAGCTTAGGGGGACGGGCCTACAATGAGCAGTTCTTC.

The CDR3 loop is CASSKDRLNTIYF. The CDR3, as DNA: TGTGCCAGCAGTAAGGACAGGTTAAACACCATATATTTT. The rearrangement joins TRBV28 to TRBJ1-3, with 7 positions matching TRBD1. The CDR3 is 13 amino acids. The V gene end was trimmed by 5 bases and the J gene end by 6 bases; junction bases not matched to a gene: 4. Germline lookup yields CDR1 MDHEN and CDR2 SYDVKM.

V is TRBV28 and J is TRBJ1-1; a weak D match, TRBD1 (5 bases). The CDR3 covers 13 residues. Germline values: CDR1 MDHEN, CDR2 SYDVKM. Trimming left V 6 bases short and J 3 bases short, with 11 bases between. CDR3 sequence reads: CASSQGVDTEAFF. The CDR3 bases are TGTGCCAGCAGCCAGGGTGTGGACACTGAAGCTTTCTTT.

The rearrangement uses TRBV7-8 and TRBJ2-1; D is unclear. V lost 5 bases to trimming and J lost 7 bases, with 12 bases between them. The CDR3 is made up of 13 amino acids. Looked up from germline, CDR1 is SGHVS and CDR2 is FQNEAQ. CDR3 coding DNA: TGTGCCAGCAGCGCCACCACCGGGAATGAGCAGTTCTTC. Amino acids: CASSATTGNEQFF.

This clone was recorded only once. V gene TRBV7-2 combines with J gene TRBJ2-5; the match to TRBD2 covers 10 bases. With V trimmed by 1 base and J by 5 bases, 10 bases remained unmatched. This CDR3 spans 17 amino acids. Germline V gene lookup returns CDR1 SGHTA and CDR2 FQGNSA. The DNA of the CDR3 is TGTGCCAGCAGCTTAGTAGTCCTTAGCGGGGGGACGGAGACCCAGTACTTC. Translated: CASSLVVLSGGTETQYF.

The rearrangement links TRBV27 to TRBJ1-6; D call uncertain. Trimming left V 1 base short and J 3 bases short, with 4 bases between. Germline V gene sequence: CDR1 MNHEY, CDR2 SMNVEV (reference sequence). This CDR3 is 14 amino acids long. The chain's CDR3 is CASSLLVYNSPLHF. As DNA, the CDR3 is TGTGCCAGCAGTTTATTGGTCTATAATTCACCCCTCCACTTT.

Notes on this clone: At one end, the junction sequence differs from germline, possibly due to a read error. The CDR3 reads CASTLADYNEQFF. The CDR3 coding sequence is TGTGCCAGCACCTTAGCGGACTACAATGAGCAGTTCTTC. The rearrangement uses TRBV7-9 and TRBJ2-1; tentatively, D is TRBD2 (6 bases). CDR3 length equals 13 residues. Germline V lookup: CDR1 SEHNR, CDR2 FQNEAQ (reference sequence).

In this sample, this clone turned up a few times. The genes are TRBV6-6 and TRBJ1-2, with D hard to call. This CDR3 spans 15 amino acids. V dropped 1 base and J dropped 1 base, with 10 bases sitting between them. Looked up from germline, CDR1 is MNHNY and CDR2 is SVGAGI (reference sequence). DNA of the CDR3: TGTGCCAGCAGTTACTTGATACGCCTTAACTATGGCTACACCTTC. Residues: CASSYLIRLNYGYTF.

V gene TRBV6-5 combines with J gene TRBJ2-7; 10 nucleotides agree with TRBD2. CDR1 MNHEY and CDR2 SVGAGI come from the germline V gene. Germline trimming cut 0 bases from V and 6 bases from J; bases unmatched to any gene: 8. This CDR3 comprises 16 residues. The CDR3 sequence is CASSYSRLAGEVEQYF. DNA for the CDR3: TGTGCCAGCAGTTACTCGAGGCTAGCGGGAGAAGTCGAGCAGTACTTC.

In the case of this clone: Distinct nucleotide sequences in the sample also encode this CDR3. The rearrangement uses TRBV18 and TRBJ2-2, with D hard to call. In germline, CDR1 is KGHSH, CDR2 LQKENI. Trimming pared 0 bases from V and 2 bases from J, leaving 4 bases between. This CDR3 region has 14 residues. The CDR3 DNA reads TGTGCCAGCTCACCACCGGTTAACACCGGGGAGCTGTTTTTT. It encodes CASSPPVNTGELFF.

V gene TRBV13 combines with J gene TRBJ2-3; D is undetermined. Trimming shortened V by 0 bases and J by 2 bases, and 9 bases separated the two germline ends. The CDR3 is 15 residues long. CDR1 is PRHDT, CDR2 FYEKMQ, per germline (reference sequence). Written as DNA, the CDR3 is TGTGCCAGCAGCTTAGGACAGATTCTCACAGATACGCAGTATTTT. Amino acid sequence: CASSLGQILTDTQYF.

The chain is built from TRBV4-3 and TRBJ2-1; 9 bases fit TRBD2. From germline, CDR1 is LGHNA and CDR2 YSLEER. V lost 5 bases, J lost 4 bases, and 9 bases stayed unmatched. The CDR3 is 16 residues long. The CDR3 nucleotides are TGCGCCAGCAGCGATGGATTAGCGGGAGTTTACAATGAGCAGTTCTTC. Protein product: CASSDGLAGVYNEQFF.

This clone is labeled medium-sized. This sequence joins TRBV6-1 and TRBJ2-3, with a tentative D call TRBD1 (6 bases). Trimming removed 3 bases at V and 13 bases at J, with 17 bases between. Germline loops: CDR1 MNHNS, CDR2 SASEGT. The CDR3 has 13 amino acids. The CDR3 DNA reads as TGTGCCAGCAGTGACAGGACAGAGGGTGAGGAGTATTTT. It codes for CASSDRTEGEEYF.

The chain combines TRBV4-3 with TRBJ2-6; weak D call: TRBD1 (6 bases). Germline V lookup: CDR1 LGHNA, CDR2 YSLEER. The CDR3 is 16 residues long. V lost 0 bases and J 0 bases, leaving 6 bases between the germline ends. CDR3 region: CASSQEQGSGANVLTF. CDR3 sequence (DNA): TGCGCCAGCAGCCAAGAACAGGGCTCTGGGGCCAACGTCCTGACTTTC.

The chain couples TRBV7-6 to TRBJ2-2, with D hard to call. The CDR3 loop spans 12 amino acids. V was pared by 10 bases and J by 4 bases, with 10 bases between. The germline V gene encodes CDR1 SGHVS and CDR2 FNYEAQ. CDR3 bases: TGTGCCACCCGAGTTAGCACCGGGGAGCTGTTTTTT. As protein: CATRVSTGELFF.

This sequence joins TRBV5-6 and TRBJ2-7; 12 bases match TRBD1. V was pared by 3 bases and J by 1 base, with 2 bases of the junction left unmatched. Germline CDR1 reads SGHDT; CDR2 reads YYEEEE. This CDR3 has 15 residues. CDR3 sequence: CASSSGQGASYEQYF. The CDR3 region has the DNA TGTGCCAGCAGCTCGGGACAGGGGGCATCCTACGAGCAGTACTTC.

The CDR3 DNA reads as TGTGCCAGCAGTCCAAAGGATAGGGAAGAGACCCAGTACTTC. Its translation is CASSPKDREETQYF. The genes are TRBV28 and TRBJ2-5, with D unclear. The CDR3 contains 14 residues. Trimming left V 5 bases short and J 3 bases short, with 13 bases between. Per germline, CDR1 MDHEN and CDR2 SYDVKM.

This clone is a singleton in its sample. The CDR3, as DNA: TGTGCCAGCAGTGCGGGAGCCAAAAACATTCAGTACTTC. Translated: CASSAGAKNIQYF. The gene calls are TRBV6-4 and TRBJ2-4; D remains unclear. Germline CDR1 and CDR2: MRHNA and SNTAGT. CDR3 size: 13 residues. The germline V and J ends were trimmed by 4 bases and 0 bases, with 4 bases remaining between them.

This clone was detected only once. The chain has TRBV4-1 and TRBJ2-1; the match to TRBD2 covers 9 bases. After removal of 0 bases from V and 6 bases from J, the junction contained 0 bases not matched to a gene. The CDR3 loop spans 14 amino acids. Germline V lookup: CDR1 MGHRA, CDR2 YSYEKL. The CDR3 nucleotides are TGCGCCAGCAGCCAAGAGCGGGAGGGCAATGAGCAGTTCTTC. It codes for CASSQEREGNEQFF.

CDR3: CASSYLAGDHYNEQFF. The DNA of the CDR3 is TGCGCCAGCAGTTACCTAGCGGGAGACCACTACAATGAGCAGTTCTTC. The chain carries TRBV10-1 and TRBJ2-1, with 10 bases fitting TRBD2. V gave up 5 bases and J gave up 3 bases; unmatched junction bases: 7. This CDR3 contains 16 residues. The germline CDR1 and CDR2 sequences are WNHNN and SYGVQD (reference sequence).